The next 18 T cell receptor beta chains were all read from a single sample in a study of CD8+CD57+ T cells in acquired aplastic anemia. Patients chosen for sequencing had shown CD8+CD57+ cell expansion by flow cytometry. Profiling that covered TCR beta VDJ and CDR3 relied on genomic DNA as its template. One entry per CDR3 protein, called by TCRdb with MiXCR from the reads. The repertoire includes hundreds of thousands of distinct CDR3 sequences, approximately 51% of them detected once, and 15% to 20% sits in the top ten. The sequenced material came from sorted CD4+, CD8+, or CD8+CD57+ T cells (not recorded which) from PBMCs. These receptors were obtained from a human donor with aplastic anemia.

The chain carries TRBV6-2 or TRBV6-3 and TRBJ2-3; TRBD2 matches at 8 bases. The CDR3 runs 16 residues. Trimming cost V 2 bases and J 2 bases; bases outside gene matches: 6. CDR1 MNHEY and CDR2 SVGEGT come from the germline V gene. The CDR3 DNA follows: TGTGCCAGCAGTTACATTGCGGGGGGTTTCACAGATACGCAGTATTTT. Translated: CASSYIAGGFTDTQYF.

The rearrangement uses TRBV20-1 and TRBJ2-7, with 11 bases that match TRBD2. Trimming at V came to 3 bases and at J to 0 bases, leaving 7 bases not matched to a gene. This CDR3 is 16 amino acids long. Germline CDR1 and CDR2: DFQATT and SNEGSKA (reference sequence). The CDR3 bases are TGCAGTGCTAGTTGGCCTAGCGGGAGGACCTCCTACGAGCAGTACTTC. Protein product: CSASWPSGRTSYEQYF.

The table lists this clonotype with many counts. The genes are TRBV6-5 and TRBJ2-1, with D perhaps being TRBD1 or TRBD2 (6 bases each). The CDR3 is 13 residues long. V gave up 6 bases and J gave up 7 bases, with 13 bases separating them. Germline CDR1 MNHEY, CDR2 SVGAGI. CDR3 in amino acids: CASRPQGRNEQFF. For the CDR3, the DNA is TGTGCCAGCAGGCCCCAGGGGAGGAATGAGCAGTTCTTC.

The chain links TRBV28 to TRBJ1-2, with D tentatively TRBD1 (6 bases). V lost 1 base and J lost 8, with 26 bases in between. Germline V gives CDR1 MDHEN, CDR2 SYDVKM. The CDR3 length is 18 residues. The CDR3 is CASSLSRSNYGGAGGYTF. For the CDR3, the DNA is TGTGCCAGCAGTTTATCCAGGTCTAACTATGGGGGCGCGGGAGGCTACACCTTC.

This clonotype was seen many times. V is TRBV12-3 or TRBV12-4 and J is TRBJ1-2, with D possibly TRBD1 on 6 matching bases. The CDR3 sequence is 12 residues long. The V gene lost 8 bases and the J gene lost 9 bases, with 16 bases spanning the gap. For the CDR3, the DNA is TGTGCCAGCCGCGGGAAAGGACAGAGCTACACCTTC. Its translation: CASRGKGQSYTF.

The genes are TRBV6-1 and TRBJ1-2, with D perhaps matching TRBD1 (6 bases). The length of the CDR3 is 14 residues. The V end was cut by 5 bases, the J end by 5 bases, with 15 bases between. Germline V lookup: CDR1 MNHNS, CDR2 SASEGT. The CDR3 here is CASSRVQGEYGYTF. The CDR3 DNA follows: TGTGCCAGCAGTCGGGTACAGGGCGAATATGGCTACACCTTC.

This clonotype has at least ten counts. V and J are TRBV6-5 and TRBJ1-5; 8 bases match TRBD1. The V gene's germline CDR1 is MNHEY and CDR2 SVGAGI. Trimming removed 6 bases from V and 1 base from J; junction bases left unmatched: 5. CDR3 length: 15 residues. CDR3 loop: CASRPGGLSNQPQHF. CDR3 DNA: TGTGCCAGCAGGCCAGGGGGCCTAAGCAATCAGCCCCAGCATTTT.

This clonotype came up many times. V and J are TRBV20-1 and TRBJ2-1, with 7 bases matching TRBD1. Germline CDR1 DFQATT, CDR2 SNEGSKA (reference sequence). The V segment lost 1 base and the J segment 8 bases; nucleotides outside the gene matches: 5. There are 13 residues in the CDR3. The CDR3 region is CSARVEGGHEQFF. The CDR3 DNA sequence: TGCAGTGCTAGAGTGGAAGGGGGCCATGAGCAGTTCTTC.

J is TRBJ2-5 and V is TRBV10-3, with TRBD1 as a possible D gene (5 bases). V lost 3 bases, J lost 9 bases, and 11 bases lay in between. The CDR3 is 12 residues long. CDR1 is ENHRY, CDR2 SYGVKD, per germline. The CDR3 nucleotides read TGTGCCATCAGTGACCCAGGGAAAGCCCAGTACTTC. Translating gives CAISDPGKAQYF.

This clonotype was detected many times. The rearrangement uses TRBV2 and TRBJ1-2; TRBD1 aligns across 8 bases. Germline V gene data show CDR1 as SNHLY and CDR2 as FYNNEI. The ends lost 7 bases at V and 4 bases at J; junction bases unmatched: 8. This CDR3 has 14 residues. Here the CDR3 reads CASKMTGEGYGYTF. The CDR3, as DNA: TGTGCCAGCAAGATGACAGGGGAAGGCTATGGCTACACCTTC. Full variable domain (rest looked up from reference TRBV2 and TRBJ1-2): EPEVTQTPSHQVTQMGQEVILRCVPISNHLYFYWYRQILGQKVEFLVSFYNNEISEKSEIFDDQFSVERPDGSNFTLKIRSTKLEDSAMYFCASKMTGEGYGYTFGSGTRLTVV.

The sample holds many counts of this clonotype. The chain employs TRBV20-1 and TRBJ1-4; possible D gene TRBD1, 5 bases. The CDR3 runs to 13 residues. From germline, CDR1 is DFQATT and CDR2 SNEGSKA (reference sequence). Trimming removed 5 bases at V and 7 bases at J, with 14 bases between. CDR3 nucleotide sequence: TGCAGTGCTCGGTTGTGGGGCACTGAAAAACTGTTTTTT. Translation gives CSARLWGTEKLFF.

The V and J genes are TRBV28 and TRBJ2-7; 14 bases fit TRBD2. CDR3 length: 15 amino acids. The trim removed 7 bases at V and 6 bases at J, leaving 8 bases unmatched. Germline CDR1 MDHEN, CDR2 SYDVKM. CDR3: CASNAGTSGGLEQYF. For the CDR3, the DNA is TGTGCCAGCAACGCCGGGACTAGCGGGGGTCTCGAGCAGTACTTC. The full variable domain, rest sourced from reference TRBV28 and TRBJ2-7, is DVKVTQSSRYLVKRTGEKVFLECVQDMDHENMFWYRQDPGLGLRLIYFSYDVKMKEKGDIPEGYSVSREKKERFSLILESASTNQTSMYLCASNAGTSGGLEQYFGPGTRLTVT.

About this clonotype itself: This could be a read error, since a much larger clone is one nucleotide away. The genes are TRBV9 and TRBJ1-3; D not certain. The germline V gene encodes CDR1 SGDLS and CDR2 YYNGEE. The CDR3 spans 14 residues. The CDR3 loop reads CAGSRGNSGNTIYF. The DNA for the CDR3 is TGTGCCGGCAGCAGAGGAAACTCTGGAAACACCATATATTTT.

A word on this clonotype: This could be a read error, since a much larger clone is one nucleotide away. J is TRBJ2-1 and V is TRBV5-1; weak D call: TRBD2 (5 bases). Germline assignment: CDR1 SGHRS and CDR2 YFSETQ. CDR3 size: 12 residues. Trimming removed 4 bases at V and 12 bases at J, with 14 bases between. The CDR3, as DNA: TGCGCCAGCAGCAAGGGAGACCAAGGGCAGTTCTTC. It specifies CASSKGDQGQFF.

This clonotype was recorded at least ten times. This chain connects TRBV2 to TRBJ1-1; D possibly corresponds to TRBD1 (5 bases). With 3 bases removed from V and 8 bases from J, the gap between germline ends came to 13 bases. Germline CDR1 is SNHLY and CDR2 is FYNNEI. CDR3 length equals 13 residues. CDR3 sequence: CASSDPFRGEAFF. The CDR3 DNA reads as TGTGCCAGCAGTGACCCATTCCGGGGCGAAGCTTTCTTT.

This clonotype appeared many times. This rearrangement joins TRBV19 to TRBJ2-1; the match to TRBD2 covers 7 bases. Trimming cost V 1 base and J 6 bases; bases outside gene matches: 9. The CDR3 is 16 amino acids. Germline V lookup: CDR1 LNHDA, CDR2 SQIVND (reference sequence). CDR3 DNA: TGTGCCAGTAGTATAGCTCTAGAGCGGGGTCTCAATGAGCAGTTCTTC. Its protein is CASSIALERGLNEQFF.

This clonotype appeared once. This rearrangement joins TRBV29-1 to TRBJ2-1; 7 bases fit TRBD1. There are 14 residues in the CDR3. The V and J ends lost 3 bases and 3 bases, in that order; junction bases with no gene match: 5. Germline lookup yields CDR1 SQVTM and CDR2 ANQGSEA. The CDR3: CSVERQGVYNEQFF. In DNA, the CDR3 is TGCAGCGTTGAGCGGCAGGGGGTCTACAATGAGCAGTTCTTC.

The chain uses TRBV25-1 and TRBJ2-7; a weak D match, TRBD1 (6 bases). The CDR3 runs to 13 residues. Looked up from germline, CDR1 is MGHDK and CDR2 is SYGVNS. V was trimmed by 6 bases and J by 5 bases, leaving 14 bases between them. CDR3 DNA: TGTGCCAGCAGCTCAGGGGTAGGGAACGAGCAGTACTTC. Translation gives CASSSGVGNEQYF.